The 23 T cell receptor beta chains in this list originate from one sample, sequenced in a study of Ad26.COV2.S vaccination and SARS-CoV-2 variants. The protocol was immunoSEQ multiplex PCR, while the TCRdb copy is restricted to in-frame clones and leaves out a portion. This sample has 410,000 or so clones, with around 92% found just once. Specified treatment: about 20 received Ad26.COV2.S at low or high dose, single or two shots; about 5 received placebo; per-sample allocation not given. After the first vaccine or placebo injection, samples were drawn on day 63. This material consisted of peripheral blood, taken in a trial of Ad26.COV2.S vaccine versus placebo. The receptors come from a person between 18 and 60 years old who received the Ad26.COV2.S COVID-19 vaccine or a placebo.

J is TRBJ2-1 and V is TRBV27; 7 bases align to TRBD2. Trimming took 5 bases from V and 5 from J; bases not matched to a gene: 9. The germline gives CDR1 MNHEY, CDR2 SMNVEV (reference sequence). There are 15 residues in the CDR3. The DNA for the CDR3 is TGTGCCAGCAGTACCCGACTAGCCCCAAACAATGAGCAGTTCTTC. Translated, it gives CASSTRLAPNNEQFF.

The genes are TRBV6-5 and TRBJ1-6; no definite D call. The CDR3 runs 16 residues. The germline V and J ends were trimmed by 0 bases and 3 bases, with 9 bases remaining between them. In germline, CDR1 is MNHEY, CDR2 SVGAGI. The CDR3 DNA reads TGTGCCAGCAGTTACTCGAAAGGAAGCTATAATTCACCCCTCCACTTT. This translates into CASSYSKGSYNSPLHF.

The table lists this clone with a count of one. V usage is TRBV5-1 and J usage is TRBJ1-2; 7 bases match TRBD1. Germline loops: CDR1 SGHRS, CDR2 YFSETQ. Losses at the gene ends were 0 bases for V and 5 bases for J; bases not matched to a gene: 4. CDR3 size: 14 residues. CDR3 sequence reads: CASSLGQGGYGYTF. In nucleotides, the CDR3 is TGCGCCAGCAGCTTGGGCCAGGGGGGATATGGCTACACCTTC.

This clone was counted once. The V gene is TRBV28, the J gene TRBJ1-2, with unresolved D. The CDR3 consists of 14 residues. Between the trimmed V and J ends, which lost 2 bases and 8 bases, there was a span of 15 bases. Germline-derived CDR1 and CDR2 are MDHEN and SYDVKM. CDR3: CASSLESFTGGYTF. CDR3 DNA sequence: TGTGCCAGCAGTTTAGAATCTTTCACGGGCGGCTACACCTTC.

V gene TRBV6-5 combines with J gene TRBJ2-7, with a possible D match to TRBD1 (5 bases). Germline CDR1 reads MNHEY; CDR2 reads SVGAGI. The CDR3 runs to 12 residues. The ends were cut back, 4 bases at V and 8 bases at J, with 12 bases in the middle. This CDR3 is CASSLSGLQQYF. The CDR3 coding sequence is TGTGCCAGCAGTTTATCAGGGTTACAGCAGTACTTC.

CDR3 in DNA: TGTGCCAGCTCACGCCAGACCGGGGAGCTGTTTTTT. Translated: CASSRQTGELFF. The V and J genes are TRBV18 and TRBJ2-2; D not certain. Germline CDR1 KGHSH, CDR2 LQKENI. Trimming cost V 4 bases and J 5 bases, with 5 bases left between them. The CDR3 is 12 residues long.

This chain connects TRBV19 to TRBJ2-3; the D gene is possibly TRBD2 (5 bases). The CDR3 has 15 residues. Per germline, CDR1 LNHDA and CDR2 SQIVND (reference sequence). V was clipped by 7 bases and J by 0 bases, with 14 bases between them. The CDR3 protein is CASTAERASTDTQYF. The CDR3 DNA sequence: TGTGCCAGTACAGCGGAGAGAGCAAGCACAGATACGCAGTATTTT. Full variable domain (remainder filled in from reference TRBV19 and TRBJ2-3): DGGITQSPKYLFRKEGQNVTLSCEQNLNHDAMYWYRQDPGQGLRLIYYSQIVNDFQKGDIAEGYSVSREKKESFPLTVTSAQKNPTAFYLCASTAERASTDTQYFGPGTRLTVL.

This chain links TRBV30 with TRBJ2-7, with a weak D call TRBD1 (5 bases). Per the germline V gene, CDR1 is GTSNPN and CDR2 is SVGIG (reference sequence). Trimming took off 2 bases at V and 5 bases at J, with 13 bases between the two ends. This CDR3 has 13 amino acids. The CDR3 loop is CAWSMGRANEQYF. DNA of the CDR3: TGTGCCTGGAGTATGGGCAGGGCTAACGAGCAGTACTTC.

The chain recombines TRBV19 with TRBJ2-1, with 9 bases lining up with TRBD2. CDR3 length: 15 residues. V lost 3 bases to trimming and J lost 5 bases; unmatched junction nucleotides: 5. Germline V gives CDR1 LNHDA, CDR2 SQIVND (reference sequence). The CDR3 nucleotides read TGTGCCAGTAGTATGGGAAGCGGGGGGAACAATGAGCAGTTCTTC. Translated: CASSMGSGGNNEQFF.

The chain uses TRBV4-1 and TRBJ1-4; a weak D match, TRBD1 (5 bases). Germline loops: CDR1 MGHRA, CDR2 YSYEKL. This CDR3 has 18 amino acids. V shed 0 bases and J shed 0 bases, with 14 bases lying between them. CDR3 amino acids: CASSQDKGKTATNEKLFF. CDR3 bases: TGCGCCAGCAGCCAAGATAAGGGGAAGACTGCAACTAATGAAAAACTGTTTTTT.

The chain is built from TRBV7-2 and TRBJ2-7; D may be TRBD1 (5 bases). Trimming cost V 4 bases and J 2 bases, with 9 bases left between them. Germline CDR1 reads SGHTA; CDR2 reads FQGNSA. CDR3 length equals 13 residues. CDR3 residues: CASSWGGAYEQYF. The CDR3 nucleotides read TGTGCCAGCAGCTGGGGCGGAGCCTACGAGCAGTACTTC.

The rearrangement joins TRBV28 to TRBJ2-1, with unresolved D. The V and J ends lost 7 bases and 3 bases respectively, with 13 bases between them. Germline-derived CDR1 and CDR2 are MDHEN and SYDVKM. The CDR3 runs 14 residues. DNA for the CDR3: TGTGCCAGCACCGATGGCGGCAACTACAATGAGCAGTTCTTC. As protein: CASTDGGNYNEQFF.

This clone appeared once. Other nucleotide sequences from this sample produce the same CDR3. The J gene is TRBJ2-7, the V gene TRBV9; a weak D match, TRBD1 (6 bases). Trimming removed 0 bases at V and 2 bases at J, with 9 bases between. Germline CDR1 is SGDLS and CDR2 is YYNGEE. The CDR3 spans 14 residues. CDR3 DNA: TGTGCCAGCAGCGTAGGTGGGGGCCCCTACGAGCAGTACTTC. Translating gives CASSVGGGPYEQYF.

V gene TRBV15 combines with J gene TRBJ2-2; D is unclear. Germline-derived CDR1 and CDR2 are LNHNV and YYDKDF (reference sequence). The length of the CDR3 is 14 residues. V was pared by 6 bases and J by 6 bases, with 14 bases between. The CDR3 DNA reads as TGTGCCACCAGTTCGTGGCAGGATTCCGGGGAGCTGTTTTTT. It translates to CATSSWQDSGELFF.

The chain recombines TRBV5-1 with TRBJ2-7, with 8 bases lining up with TRBD2. The ends lost 5 bases at V and 6 bases at J; junction bases unmatched: 16. From germline, CDR1 is SGHRS and CDR2 YFSETQ. This CDR3 has 16 amino acids. CDR3 sequence (DNA): TGCGCCAGCAGTCTTCAGCCAAGCGGGGGCACAAGCGAGCAGTACTTC. Its protein product is CASSLQPSGGTSEQYF.

This chain links TRBV5-6 with TRBJ1-2; D is uncertain. The CDR3 contains 17 residues. Trimming shortened V by 0 bases and J by 5 bases, and 20 bases separated the two germline ends. CDR1 is SGHDT and CDR2 is YYEEEE in the germline V gene. The CDR3 region is CASSLGLDIESGYGYTF. In nucleotides, the CDR3 is TGTGCCAGCAGCTTGGGACTCGACATCGAAAGCGGGTATGGCTACACCTTC. Filled out from reference TRBV5-6 and TRBJ1-2, the complete variable domain reads DAGVTQSPTHLIKTRGQQVTLRCSPKSGHDTVSWYQQALGQGPQFIFQYYEEEERQRGNFPDRFSGHQFPNYSSELNVNALLLGDSALYLCASSLGLDIESGYGYTFGSGTRLTVV.

V and J are TRBV5-1 and TRBJ1-2, with D tentatively TRBD1 (5 bases). Germline V lookup: CDR1 SGHRS, CDR2 YFSETQ. Trimming stripped 0 bases from V and 3 bases from J, with 12 bases between. This CDR3 contains 15 residues. This CDR3 reads CASSLDPGGYYGYTF. The CDR3 coding sequence is TGCGCCAGCAGCTTGGACCCCGGGGGGTACTATGGCTACACCTTC.

The V call is TRBV3-1 (or the pseudogene TRBV3-2), the J call TRBJ2-5; D tentatively fits TRBD1 or TRBD2 (5 bases each). Germline values: CDR1 LGHDT, CDR2 YNNKEL (reference sequence). The V end lost 4 bases, the J end lost 0 bases, and 9 bases lay between the germline ends. The CDR3 spans 14 residues. The CDR3 DNA sequence: TGTGCCAGCAGCCCGGGGCGATACCAAGAGACCCAGTACTTC. It is translated as CASSPGRYQETQYF.

J is TRBJ2-1 and V is TRBV5-1; 7 nucleotides line up with TRBD1. The length of the CDR3 is 16 residues. J lost 1 base, V lost 0 bases, and 4 bases had no gene match. CDR1 is SGHRS and CDR2 is YFSETQ in the germline V gene. This CDR3 reads CASSLAGGPSYNEQFF. The CDR3 DNA follows: TGCGCCAGCAGCTTGGCAGGGGGTCCTTCCTACAATGAGCAGTTCTTC.

V usage is TRBV21-1 and J usage is TRBJ1-2; TRBD1, the table's D call, was not compared with the DNA. TRBV21-1 is labeled a pseudogene. The CDR3 sequence is 17 residues long. CDR3 loop: CASSNNPPDRANYGYTF. CDR3 coding DNA: TGTGCCAGCAGCAACAACCCCCCGGACAGGGCTAACTATGGCTACACCTTC.

The V gene is TRBV4-3, the J gene TRBJ1-1; no definite D call. The length of the CDR3 is 14 residues. Germline CDR1 LGHNA, CDR2 YSLEER. Trimming removed 0 bases from V and 2 bases from J, with 7 bases in between. The CDR3 is CASSQDGLNTEAFF. The CDR3 region has the DNA TGCGCCAGCAGCCAAGACGGCCTTAACACTGAAGCTTTCTTT.

The rearrangement links TRBV4-1 to TRBJ1-6; D is unclear. The germline V gene encodes CDR1 MGHRA and CDR2 YSYEKL. The CDR3 loop spans 15 amino acids. The V end was cut by 3 bases, the J end by 0 bases, with 6 bases between. CDR3 sequence (DNA): TGCGCCAGCAGCCATGTAAGCTCCTATAATTCACCCCTCCACTTT. It translates to CASSHVSSYNSPLHF.

The CDR3 sequence: CASSGRTWGRNEKLFF. In DNA, the CDR3 is TGTGCCAGTAGTGGCCGAACCTGGGGCAGGAATGAAAAACTGTTTTTT. This chain connects TRBV19 to TRBJ1-4; D possibly corresponds to TRBD1 (5 bases). This CDR3 has 16 amino acids. With 5 bases removed from V and 5 bases from J, the gap between germline ends came to 18 bases. CDR1 LNHDA and CDR2 SQIVND come from the germline V gene (reference sequence).